This record covers a single TCR beta chain. There are a few counts of this clonotype. What this receptor recognizes is not known. There are no base qualities to consult, and no much larger clone falls within one base. TCRdb names Illumina HiSeq 2500 as the instrument used. TCR beta libraries were prepared by quantitative 5'-RACE with molecular barcodes. The study's own analysis went as follows. A new computational method based on a probabilistic model of VDJ rearrangement was used to identify disease-linked TCR variants. TCRdb itself trimmed the public reads at Q25 with fastp, ran MiXCR and retained productive beta chains. CDR3 protein duplicates are merged, each entry listing the most common genes and DNA. TCRdb, not the authors, supplied the V and J calls. For this sample the table gives 290,000 or so distinct CDR3 sequences, of which under 25% were detected only once. The ten largest make up 3.5% of the sample.

From a lookup of the germline V gene, CDR1 and CDR2 are SQVTM and ANQGSEA. From V the trimming removes 6 bases and from J it removes 4 bases, while the gene matches leave 3 bases of the junction unaccounted for. The CDR3 sequence holds 13 residues, the cysteine and phenylalanine included. The DNA shown is the 39-base CDR3, in frame from base 1. The entry originates in a study of CD8 T cells in ankylosing spondylitis (dated by TCRdb to the late 2010s). Regarding the research as a whole: The study profiled T cell receptor beta repertoires in healthy donors and ankylosing spondylitis patients to find disease-linked TCR variants. The full study cohort was made up of roughly 25 ankylosing spondylitis patients and roughly 100 healthy donors. Peripheral blood was sampled, and synovial fluid was also collected from ankylosing spondylitis patients.

Paper-wide results and their limitations: A TCR beta motif made up of eight or nine highly homologous amino acid variants appeared to be characteristic of blood from ankylosing spondylitis patients. Some of the motif variants had been reported before in the synovial fluid and blood of reactive arthritis patients, a finding that suggests common disease-initiation mechanisms. The disease-linked clones had a CD8+ phenotype and were found at relatively low frequencies in peripheral blood. Significant enrichment of the disease-linked clones was reported in matched synovial fluid samples from ankylosing spondylitis patients.

The material sequenced was blood, either unsorted or a sorted T cell fraction (not recorded which). The receptor chain draws on TRBV29-1 and TRBJ2-7, and 13 bases in between align with TRBD2. The sequence was obtained from a female donor with ankylosing spondylitis or in good health (not recorded which). The CDR3 corresponds to CSVGGLAGYEQYF. In nucleotide form, the sequence is TGCAGCGTGGGGGGACTAGCGGGGTACGAGCAGTACTTC.